Listed below are T cell receptor beta chains from one sample, sequenced in a study of cytomegalovirus exposure and HLA in healthy donors. Data came from immunoSEQ multiplex PCR; TCRdb stores just in-frame clones and leaves some out. In the table there are approximately 100,000 clones, about 90% of which are singletons. Sequenced input: PBMCs. These receptors originate from a woman younger than 30 in good health and CMV-seronegative. The CDR3 runs from the conserved cysteine through the conserved F or W. The D gene is left open where the match is weak. Size values are once, few and many counts, or a class for expanded clones, and some rows have none.

j_call,v_call,clone_size,d_call,cdr3_aa,cdr3_nt
TRBJ1-3,TRBV4-3,-,-,CASSQGGGSGNTIYF,TGCGCCAGCAGCCAAGGAGGGGGTTCCGGAAACACCATATATTTT
TRBJ2-7,TRBV7-6,-,-,CASSPSDSAYEQYF,TGTGCCAGCAGCCCGAGCGACAGCGCCTACGAGCAGTACTTC
TRBJ2-3,TRBV7-2,-,-,CASSLAQVETQYF,TGTGCCAGCAGCTTAGCGCAGGTAGAGACGCAGTATTTT
TRBJ2-3,TRBV2,-,-,CASFSTDTQYF,TGTGCCAGCTTCTCGACAGATACGCAGTATTTT
TRBJ1-1,TRBV2,-,-,CASMRGGGGWDTEAFF,TGTGCCAGCATGAGGGGCGGGGGCGGATGGGACACTGAAGCTTTCTTT
TRBJ1-2,TRBV7-9,-,TRBD1,CASSYGQADHF,TGTGCCAGCAGCTACGGACAGGCCGACCACTTC
TRBJ2-5,TRBV27,-,TRBD2,CASSLGTSGKETQYF,TGTGCCAGCAGTTTGGGGACTAGCGGGAAAGAGACCCAGTACTTC
TRBJ1-2,TRBV30,-,TRBD1,CAWSRDRGYGYTF,TGTGCCTGGAGTAGGGACAGAGGGTATGGCTACACCTTC
TRBJ2-2,TRBV30,-,-,CAWIRGTGELFF,TGTGCCTGGATACGGGGTACCGGGGAGCTGTTTTTT
TRBJ2-7,TRBV6-5,few,-,CASSRTDSYEQYF,TGTGCCAGCAGTAGGACAGACTCCTACGAGCAGTACTTC
TRBJ1-6,TRBV6-5,few,TRBD1,CASSYSSDRVSPLHF,TGTGCCAGCAGTTACTCGAGTGACAGGGTCTCACCCCTCCACTTT
TRBJ2-5,TRBV25-1,few,TRBD2,CASSGLATYQETQYF,TGTGCCAGCAGCGGACTAGCAACTTACCAAGAGACCCAGTACTTC
TRBJ2-5,TRBV13,-,TRBD1,CASLLGTGEETQYF,TGTGCCAGCCTTCTGGGGACAGGGGAAGAGACCCAGTACTTC
TRBJ1-2,TRBV4-1,-,TRBD1,CASGQGARGIYGYTF,TGCGCCAGTGGGCAGGGGGCGCGAGGGATCTATGGCTACACCTTC
TRBJ2-7,TRBV7-9,-,TRBD2,CASSPTSGSRYEQYF,TGTGCCAGCAGCCCGACTAGCGGGAGTAGGTACGAGCAGTACTTC
TRBJ1-5,TRBV5-6,-,-,CASSLGAENQPQHF,TGTGCCAGCAGCTTGGGGGCTGAGAATCAGCCCCAGCATTTT
TRBJ1-2,TRBV9,once,TRBD1,CASSFRQGHYGYTF,TGTGCCAGCAGCTTCCGACAGGGACATTATGGCTACACCTTC
TRBJ2-7,TRBV27,-,-,CASSLRTPAEQYF,TGTGCCAGCAGTTTAAGAACCCCCGCGGAGCAGTACTTC
TRBJ2-7,TRBV28,-,TRBD1,CASSVPGGHTPYEQYF,TGTGCCAGCAGTGTTCCAGGGGGCCATACCCCCTACGAGCAGTACTTC
TRBJ1-1,TRBV19,-,TRBD1,CASSIRQGWAEAFF,TGTGCCAGTAGTATCCGACAGGGCTGGGCTGAAGCTTTCTTT
TRBJ1-4,TRBV2,-,TRBD1,CASRTGIEKLFF,TGTGCCAGCAGGACAGGGATAGAAAAACTGTTTTTT
TRBJ2-1,TRBV2,-,TRBD2,CASSDGGGIYNEQFF,TGTGCCAGCAGTGACGGCGGGGGGATTTATAATGAGCAGTTCTTC
TRBJ2-1,TRBV30,-,-,CALGLTGLWNEQFF,TGTGCCTTAGGGCTAACAGGGTTATGGAATGAGCAGTTCTTC
TRBJ2-7,TRBV2,-,TRBD2,CARSGPKRGSYEQYF,TGTGCCCGATCAGGGCCTAAGCGGGGCTCCTACGAGCAGTACTTC
TRBJ2-7,TRBV18,-,-,CASSPLDSTSRGYSYEQYF,TGTGCCAGCTCGCCTTTAGACAGTACCAGCCGAGGTTACTCCTACGAGCAGTACTTC
TRBJ2-7,TRBV11-1,-,-,CASSYPGLSPYEQYF,TGTGCCAGCAGCTACCCGGGACTCTCTCCCTACGAGCAGTACTTC
TRBJ2-7,TRBV5-5,-,TRBD1,CASSFPGGDEQYF,TGTGCCAGCAGCTTCCCAGGGGGCGACGAGCAGTACTTC
TRBJ1-5,TRBV6-1,-,TRBD1,CASRKTGSGNQPQHF,TGTGCCAGCAGAAAGACAGGGTCTGGCAATCAGCCCCAGCATTTT